This is a list of T cell receptor beta chains from one sample in a study of early T cells in non-severe SARS-CoV-2 infection. TCRdb independently ran MiXCR on the 5' RACE reads; one entry per CDR3 protein. The data contain 100,000 to 150,000 distinct CDR3 sequences, more than 13% of them singletons. The specimen was whole blood. These receptors came from an adult who was a healthcare worker with PCR-confirmed SARS-CoV-2 infection or an uninfected control (not recorded which). CDR3s include the opening cysteine and the closing phenylalanine or tryptophan. A D gene is named only where the DNA matches it firmly. Rows may omit the clone size; those that give it use once, few, many or a size class.

CDR3: CASSPGTWVANTGELFF
DNA: TGTGCCAGCAGCCCCGGAACTTGGGTTGCGAACACCGGGGAGCTGTTTTTT
D: NA
V: TRBV7-8
J: TRBJ2-2
size: few

CDR3: CASSQAGSMWPQHF
DNA: TGTGCCAGCAGCCAAGCAGGGTCTATGTGGCCCCAGCATTTT
D: NA
V: TRBV3-1
J: TRBJ1-5
size: few

CDR3: CRAIGGNEQYF
DNA: TGCAGGGCTATAGGGGGCAACGAGCAGTACTTC
D: TRBD1
V: TRBV20-1
J: TRBJ2-7
size: few

CDR3: CASKGRGATGELFF
DNA: TGTGCCAGCAAGGGCAGGGGGGCTACCGGGGAGCTGTTTTTT
D: NA
V: TRBV2
J: TRBJ2-2
size: many

CDR3: CASSQEVSNSPLHF
DNA: TGTGCCAGCAGCCAAGAGGTCAGTAATTCACCCCTCCACTTT
D: NA
V: TRBV3-1
J: TRBJ1-6
size: few

CDR3: CSAATNYRGGFYGYTF
DNA: TGCAGTGCTGCGACCAACTACAGGGGAGGGTTCTATGGCTACACCTTC
D: TRBD1
V: TRBV20-1
J: TRBJ1-2
size: few

CDR3: CASSLRTSGAYGDTQYF
DNA: TGTGCCAGCAGCTTACGGACTAGCGGGGCCTACGGGGATACGCAGTATTTT
D: TRBD2
V: TRBV14
J: TRBJ2-3
size: NA

CDR3: CAISAFTGGTDTQYF
DNA: TGTGCCATCAGTGCCTTTACAGGGGGCACAGATACGCAGTATTTT
D: TRBD1
V: TRBV10-3
J: TRBJ2-3
size: NA

CDR3: CASSTSSYEQYF
DNA: TGCGCCAGCAGCACAAGCTCCTACGAGCAGTACTTC
D: NA
V: TRBV10-1
J: TRBJ2-7
size: NA

CDR3: CASSVGLAGGADTQYF
DNA: TGTGCCAGCAGCGTTGGGCTAGCGGGGGGAGCAGATACGCAGTATTTT
D: TRBD2
V: TRBV9
J: TRBJ2-3
size: NA

CDR3: CASRVLAGVTGELFF
DNA: TGCGCCAGCAGAGTACTAGCGGGTGTCACCGGGGAGCTGTTTTTT
D: TRBD2
V: TRBV10-2
J: TRBJ2-2
size: NA

CDR3: CASPGTGNGAFF
DNA: TGTGCCTCCCCCGGGACAGGGAATGGGGCTTTCTTT
D: TRBD1
V: TRBV30
J: TRBJ1-1
size: many

CDR3: CASSLDLAGNEKLFF
DNA: TGTGCCAGCAGCTTAGATCTAGCTGGGAATGAAAAACTGTTTTTT
D: NA
V: TRBV11-2
J: TRBJ1-4
size: many

CDR3: CASSLGAGATEAFF
DNA: TGTGCCAGCAGTCTTGGGGCGGGGGCGACTGAAGCTTTCTTT
D: NA
V: TRBV6-2/TRBV6-3
J: TRBJ1-1
size: few

CDR3: CASSLQGATTEAFF
DNA: TGTGCCAGCAGTTTACAGGGGGCGACCACTGAAGCTTTCTTT
D: TRBD1
V: TRBV12-3/TRBV12-4
J: TRBJ1-1
size: NA

CDR3: CASSKGVGFDQPQHF
DNA: TGTGCCAGCAGCAAGGGGGTAGGCTTCGATCAGCCCCAGCATTTT
D: NA
V: TRBV9
J: TRBJ1-5
size: NA

CDR3: CASSQIGGGPKNTEAFF
DNA: TGTGCCAGCAGTCAAATCGGAGGGGGCCCGAAGAACACTGAAGCTTTCTTT
D: TRBD1
V: TRBV7-9
J: TRBJ1-1
size: few

CDR3: CASSESWDGNTEAFF
DNA: TGCGCCAGCAGTGAGTCGTGGGACGGGAACACTGAAGCTTTCTTT
D: NA
V: TRBV10-1
J: TRBJ1-1
size: once

CDR3: CASSLWEGVNQPQHF
DNA: TGTGCCAGCAGCTTATGGGAAGGAGTCAATCAGCCCCAGCATTTT
D: NA
V: TRBV7-2
J: TRBJ1-5
size: NA

CDR3: CASSQEKGTYTQYF
DNA: TGTGCCAGCAGCCAAGAAAAGGGGACATATACGCAGTATTTT
D: NA
V: TRBV3-1
J: TRBJ2-3
size: many

CDR3: CAIRDRDRGEVFF
DNA: TGTGCCATCAGGGACCGGGACAGGGGTGAAGTTTTCTTT
D: TRBD1
V: TRBV10-3
J: TRBJ1-1
size: NA

CDR3: CSASQGKVYQYF
DNA: TGCAGTGCTAGCCAGGGGAAGGTGTACCAGTACTTC
D: NA
V: TRBV20-1
J: TRBJ2-7
size: NA

CDR3: CASSYENTEAFF
DNA: TGTGCCAGCAGCTATGAGAACACTGAAGCTTTCTTT
D: NA
V: TRBV11-2
J: TRBJ1-1
size: medium-sized

CDR3: CASSQGNTIYF
DNA: TGTGCCAGCAGCCAGGGGAACACCATATATTTT
D: NA
V: TRBV3-1
J: TRBJ1-3
size: NA

CDR3: CASSQGEGPLHF
DNA: TGTGCCAGCAGCCAAGGGGAAGGACCCCTCCACTTT
D: NA
V: TRBV3-1
J: TRBJ1-6
size: few

CDR3: CSVEGRMNTEAFF
DNA: TGCAGCGTTGAGGGCAGAATGAACACTGAAGCTTTCTTT
D: NA
V: TRBV29-1
J: TRBJ1-1
size: many

CDR3: CASSIGGTIYGYTF
DNA: TGTGCCAGCAGTATAGGTGGGACCATCTATGGCTACACCTTC
D: NA
V: TRBV7-9
J: TRBJ1-2
size: NA

CDR3: CASSQDRLGQGANTGELFF
DNA: TGCGCCAGCAGCCAAGATCGACTGGGACAGGGGGCGAACACCGGGGAGCTGTTTTTT
D: TRBD1
V: TRBV4-1
J: TRBJ2-2
size: many

CDR3: CASTKMGPDQPQHF
DNA: TGCGCCAGTACTAAGATGGGACCCGATCAGCCCCAGCATTTT
D: NA
V: TRBV5-1
J: TRBJ1-5
size: NA

CDR3: CASGSSPSGLAGIFYEQYF
DNA: TGTGCTAGTGGTTCTTCCCCCTCGGGGCTAGCGGGGATTTTTTACGAGCAGTACTTC
D: TRBD2
V: TRBV12-5
J: TRBJ2-7
size: few

CDR3: CASSPGSQLNQPQHF
DNA: TGTGCCAGCAGTCCGGGGTCCCAGCTAAATCAGCCCCAGCATTTT
D: NA
V: TRBV12-3/TRBV12-4
J: TRBJ1-5
size: NA

CDR3: CSAKNPNRAYEQYF
DNA: TGCAGTGCTAAAAACCCTAACAGGGCTTACGAGCAGTACTTC
D: NA
V: TRBV20-1
J: TRBJ2-7
size: NA

CDR3: CASSVGAGTDTQYF
DNA: TGTGCCAGCAGCGTAGGGGCCGGTACAGATACGCAGTATTTT
D: NA
V: TRBV9
J: TRBJ2-3
size: few

CDR3: CASSQKGEDGAGELFF
DNA: TGTGCCAGCAGCCAAAAAGGGGAGGATGGGGCCGGGGAGCTGTTTTTT
D: NA
V: TRBV21-1
J: TRBJ2-2
size: few

CDR3: CIYLRGTEAFF
DNA: TGCATCTACTTACGGGGGACTGAAGCTTTCTTT
D: NA
V: TRBV29-1
J: TRBJ1-1
size: NA

CDR3: CASRVSSGSGEAFF
DNA: TGTGCCAGCAGAGTCTCCAGCGGGTCAGGAGAAGCTTTCTTT
D: NA
V: TRBV12-3/TRBV12-4
J: TRBJ1-1
size: NA

CDR3: CATSRVAAGQDTQYF
DNA: TGTGCCACCAGCAGGGTGGCAGCGGGTCAAGATACGCAGTATTTT
D: NA
V: TRBV15
J: TRBJ2-3
size: NA

CDR3: CASSSPRAHSIQETQYF
DNA: TGTGCCAGCAGCTCCCCCAGGGCCCACAGCATTCAAGAGACCCAGTACTTC
D: NA
V: TRBV7-8
J: TRBJ2-5
size: few